This record concerns one T cell receptor beta chain sequence. The data are from a study of control samples from healthy donors and cancer patients. The CDR3 has 14 residues. V was pared by 6 bases and J by 5 bases, with 13 bases between. Germline CDR1 reads MNHEY; CDR2 reads SVGAGI. Repertoires were generated with immunoSEQ multiplex PCR, while TCRdb's copy carries only in-frame clones and drops some. The repertoire holds more than 65,000 clones, with roughly 90% as singletons. The chain links TRBV6-5 to TRBJ2-2; possibly TRBD1 for D (5 bases). The sequence was collected from a woman between 55 and 75 years old with head and neck cancer. The sample comprised PBMCs. CDR3 coding DNA: TGTGCCAGCAGCACGCAGGGTAGGACCGGGGAGCTGTTTTTT. It is translated as CASSTQGRTGELFF.